The entry that follows covers one T cell receptor beta chain sequence. Its specificity is not known. The sample comes from a study of molecular identifiers for immune sequencing clone quantification. TCRdb recomputed calls from the PCR reads with MiXCR, one row per CDR3 protein. The table has about half a million distinct CDR3 sequences, approximately 25% seen once. Study findings and constraints: In CMV-specific effectors, clones above 20 copies held over 99% of molecules; naive, under 1%. Spiked-in Jurkat TCR RNA corresponding to one cell was reported as detectable against about 1 million naive cells.

This CDR3 comprises 14 residues. The ends were cut back, 6 bases at V and 3 bases at J, with 13 bases in the middle. From germline, CDR1 is LGHNA and CDR2 YSLEER. V gene TRBV4-3 combines with J gene TRBJ2-3; D is unresolved. The receptor was derived from a human donor in good health. Some libraries in this study had Jurkat cell RNA spiked in. What was sequenced was naive CD8+ T cells from blood, with Jurkat cell RNA spiked in. Subset defined: FACS-sorted CD8+CD4-CCR7+CD45RA+ naive T cells. CDR3 DNA: TGCGCCAGCAGTCCCCAGTGGGGTACAGATACGCAGTATTTT. Amino acid sequence: CASSPQWGTDTQYF.